This T cell receptor beta chain was documented in a study of molecular identifiers for immune sequencing clone quantification. Bulk TCR libraries used previously described methods and listed TCR primers. TCRdb re-analysed the PCR reads in MiXCR, keeping a single row per CDR3 protein. The sample consists of fewer than 100,000 distinct CDR3 sequences, under 25% of them appearing once. The V gene end was trimmed by 5 bases and the J gene end by 4 bases; junction bases not matched to a gene: 3. The germline CDR1 and CDR2 sequences are PRHDT and FYEKMQ (reference sequence). There are 15 residues in the CDR3. From roughly 20,000 to 1,000,000 sorted cells, naive CD8 libraries were generated with 10%, 30% or 50% RNA.

The rearrangement uses TRBV13 and TRBJ2-7; 15 bases match TRBD2. This TCR was sampled from a human donor in good health. Some libraries in this study had Jurkat cell RNA spiked in. The sequenced sample was naive CD8+ T cells from blood, with Jurkat cell RNA spiked in. Subset given: FACS-sorted CD8+CD4-CCR7+CD45RA+ naive T cells. CDR3 amino acids: CASSVGLAGGYEQYF. The CDR3 DNA sequence: TGTGCCAGCAGCGTGGGACTAGCGGGGGGTTACGAGCAGTACTTC.